The 11 T cell receptor beta chains below come from one sample, sequenced in a study of graft-versus-host responses after intestinal transplantation. No antigen has been assigned to these receptors. Assay used: immunoSEQ multiplex PCR; TCRdb lists only in-frame clones, some missing. The repertoire holds approximately 81,000 clones, with 80% to 90% as singletons. Specimen: unstimulated CD8+ T cells sorted from spleen or lymph node cells, collected before transplant. These receptors all come from a human donor who was the organ donor for an intestinal transplant.

This clone was recorded a few times. The gene calls are TRBV6-1 and TRBJ2-2, with D unclear. Per germline, CDR1 MNHNS and CDR2 SASEGT. There are 12 residues in the CDR3. Trimming took 8 bases from V and 6 from J, leaving 10 bases between them. The DNA of the CDR3 is TGTGCCAGCGTTATAGCTCCCGGGGAGCTGTTTTTT. Its protein is CASVIAPGELFF.

This chain connects TRBV5-4 to TRBJ1-1; 8 nucleotides agree with TRBD1. Germline V gene data show CDR1 as SGHNT and CDR2 as YYREEE (reference sequence). V gave up 6 bases and J gave up 1 base; unmatched junction bases: 8. The CDR3 is made up of 15 amino acids. For the CDR3, the DNA is TGTGCCAGCACCTATGGCGGACAGGGGAACACTGAAGCTTTCTTT. Protein product: CASTYGGQGNTEAFF.

The chain has TRBV5-1 and TRBJ1-2; 7 bases are shared with TRBD1. The CDR3 runs 13 residues. Germline CDR1 is SGHRS and CDR2 is YFSETQ. The ends lost 3 bases at V and 8 bases at J; junction bases unmatched: 7. The DNA for the CDR3 is TGCGCCAGCAGCTGGATGACAGGGATGGGCTACACCTTC. It codes for CASSWMTGMGYTF.

The chain joins TRBV27 to TRBJ1-1; no clear D gene. V was shortened by 2 bases and J by 6 bases, with 13 bases between the two germline ends. CDR1 and CDR2 (germline): MNHEY, SMNVEV (reference sequence). The CDR3 has 14 amino acids. The CDR3 here is CASSLTGFSAEAFF. The CDR3 coding sequence is TGTGCCAGCAGTTTAACTGGGTTTAGCGCTGAAGCTTTCTTT.

The V and J genes are TRBV27 and TRBJ2-2, with unresolved D. The CDR3 is 14 residues long. Per germline, CDR1 MNHEY and CDR2 SMNVEV (reference sequence). The V and J ends lost 5 bases and 6 bases respectively, with 13 bases between them. CDR3 nucleotide sequence: TGTGCCAGCAGTCCTTTCGGCGGACCCGGGGAGCTGTTTTTT. Protein product: CASSPFGGPGELFF.

V gene TRBV6-1 combines with J gene TRBJ2-1; D might be TRBD1 (6 bases). Trimming took 1 base from V and 10 from J, leaving 20 bases between them. The germline V gene encodes CDR1 MNHNS and CDR2 SASEGT. There are 16 residues in the CDR3. This CDR3 reads CASSEGAEGAQGEQFF. As DNA, the CDR3 is TGTGCCAGCAGTGAAGGGGCCGAGGGAGCCCAGGGGGAGCAGTTCTTC.

The chain has TRBV6-5 and TRBJ1-2, with 7 bases fitting TRBD1. Unmatched junction bases numbered 14, after V lost 7 bases and J lost 6 bases. The V gene's germline CDR1 is MNHEY and CDR2 SVGAGI. The CDR3 consists of 15 residues. The CDR3 coding sequence is TGTGCCAGCACTAAATTCATCGAGGGGGCTAATGGCTACACCTTC. It yields the protein CASTKFIEGANGYTF.

The chain uses TRBV28 and TRBJ2-3; tentative D call: TRBD2 (6 bases). Per the germline V gene, CDR1 is MDHEN and CDR2 is SYDVKM. Trimming shortened V by 11 bases and J by 3 bases, and 15 bases separated the two germline ends. The CDR3 spans 13 residues. The CDR3 protein is CAAGLPGTDTQYF. The CDR3 region has the DNA TGTGCCGCGGGACTCCCCGGAACAGATACGCAGTATTTT.

A few counts support this clone. This chain joins TRBV4-1 and TRBJ2-1; the D gene is possibly TRBD1 (5 bases). There are 14 residues in the CDR3. Between the trimmed V and J ends, which lost 7 bases and 7 bases, there was a span of 17 bases. In germline, CDR1 is MGHRA, CDR2 YSYEKL. Here the CDR3 reads CASTGHSYRNEQFF. The CDR3 region has the DNA TGCGCCAGCACAGGACACTCATATCGGAATGAGCAGTTCTTC.

V gene TRBV28 combines with J gene TRBJ2-3; TRBD1 agrees at 8 bases. Trimming cost V 6 bases and J 1 base; bases outside gene matches: 6. Germline assignment: CDR1 MDHEN and CDR2 SYDVKM. There are 15 residues in the CDR3. The CDR3 reads CASSQGQGRTDTQYF. In DNA form, the CDR3 reads TGTGCCAGCAGCCAAGGACAGGGACGCACAGATACGCAGTATTTT.

This chain uses TRBV7-6 with TRBJ2-1; the D is unclear. This CDR3 is built from 15 residues. CDR1 SGHVS and CDR2 FNYEAQ come from the germline V gene. V was shortened by 5 bases and J by 5 bases, with 16 bases between the two germline ends. The CDR3 here is CASSQADYLNNEQFF. The CDR3 bases are TGTGCCAGCAGCCAAGCAGATTACCTGAACAATGAGCAGTTCTTC.